This note documents a single TCR beta chain sequence. The junction departs from germline at one end; a sequencing error may be responsible. Produced via immunoSEQ multiplex PCR; TCRdb's table is partial and in-frame only. This table holds 55,000 to 70,000 clones, 91% found once. The record originates from a study of cytomegalovirus exposure and HLA in healthy donors. Separation from the approximately 660-subject first cohort characterized the roughly 130-subject validation cohort, to which the donors belonged. Sequences were obtained from PBMCs. The sequence was collected from a man between 18 and 29 years old in good health and CMV-seronegative.

The CDR3 protein is CASSLGYSDTQYF. In DNA, the CDR3 is TGTGCTAGCAGCTTAGGTTACTCAGATACGCAGTATTTT. The chain joins TRBV7-7 to TRBJ2-3; D is unresolved. The CDR3 has 13 amino acids. The germline V gene has CDR1 SSHAT and CDR2 FNYEAQ (reference sequence).